A single sample is the source of the 32 T cell receptor beta chains below, sequenced in a study of blood T cell repertoires in COVID-19. TCRdb's copy holds only in-frame clones and misses some; the assay was immunoSEQ multiplex PCR. This table holds approximately 470,000 clones, about nine tenths found once. What was sequenced was PBMCs or T cells enriched from blood (not recorded which). The receptors originated from a woman younger than 30 who had recovered from COVID-19.

The sample holds a few counts of this clone. The rearrangement uses TRBV6-4 and TRBJ1-1, with D tentatively TRBD1 (6 bases). The CDR3 is made up of 13 amino acids. Germline loops: CDR1 MRHNA, CDR2 SNTAGT. The germline V and J ends were trimmed by 4 bases and 1 base, with 7 bases remaining between them. CDR3 DNA: TGTGCCAGCAGTGTGGACAGGAACACTGAAGCTTTCTTT. The encoded protein is CASSVDRNTEAFF.

This chain links TRBV28 with TRBJ2-2; 7 bases line up with TRBD2. J lost 2 bases, V lost 2 bases, and 5 bases had no gene match. The CDR3 runs to 16 residues. Per germline, CDR1 MDHEN and CDR2 SYDVKM. For the CDR3, the DNA is TGTGCCAGCAGTTTAATGCGGGGGTCTAACACCGGGGAGCTGTTTTTT. The encoded protein is CASSLMRGSNTGELFF.

This clone was seen more than once but under ten times. This chain links TRBV6-5 with TRBJ2-5; the match to TRBD1 covers 7 bases. The J segment lost 4 bases and the V segment lost 5 bases, leaving 10 bases of the junction unmatched. This CDR3 is 15 amino acids long. Germline V CDR1 and CDR2: MNHEY, SVGAGI. Written as DNA, the CDR3 is TGTGCCAGCAGTCCGTGGGACAGCTCAGGAGAGACCCAGTACTTC. It is translated as CASSPWDSSGETQYF.

The V gene is TRBV5-5, the J gene TRBJ2-7, with D maybe TRBD1 (5 bases). The CDR3 spans 14 residues. The V end lost 1 base, the J end lost 4 bases, and 12 bases lay between the germline ends. Germline V CDR1 and CDR2: SGHKS, YYEKEE (reference sequence). The CDR3 DNA reads as TGTGCCAGCAGCTTGAGTCTTCAGGGTTACGAGCAGTACTTC. Its translation is CASSLSLQGYEQYF.

CDR3 sequence: CASSFFPDREDGYTF. In DNA, the CDR3 is TGTGCCAGCAGCTTTTTCCCCGACAGGGAAGATGGCTACACCTTC. This rearrangement joins TRBV7-9 to TRBJ1-2; 7 bases map to TRBD1. V lost 3 bases, J lost 6 bases, and 10 bases stayed unmatched. Germline V gives CDR1 SEHNR, CDR2 FQNEAQ (reference sequence). CDR3 size: 15 residues.

This chain uses TRBV15 with TRBJ2-3; possible D gene TRBD2, 7 bases. CDR1 is LNHNV and CDR2 is YYDKDF in the germline V gene (reference sequence). This CDR3 is built from 17 residues. Trimming cost V 0 bases and J 5 bases, with 18 bases left between them. The CDR3 is CATSRDYVGGPQDTQYF. The DNA of the CDR3 is TGTGCCACCAGCAGAGATTATGTGGGGGGGCCTCAAGATACGCAGTATTTT.

This sequence joins TRBV6-5 and TRBJ1-6; 7 bases align to TRBD1. This CDR3 spans 14 amino acids. CDR1 and CDR2 from the germline V gene are MNHEY and SVGAGI. J lost 9 bases, V lost 6 bases, and 8 bases had no gene match. CDR3 residues: CASRRGQAFSPLHF. Here the CDR3 DNA reads TGTGCCAGCAGACGAGGACAGGCTTTTTCACCCCTCCACTTT.

The chain has TRBV2 and TRBJ1-6; D not resolved. The germline V gene encodes CDR1 SNHLY and CDR2 FYNNEI. The CDR3 has 13 amino acids. V lost 7 bases, J lost 7 bases, and 11 bases lay in between. The CDR3 reads CASKETENSPLHF. In DNA, the CDR3 is TGTGCCAGCAAGGAAACAGAAAATTCACCCCTCCACTTT.

Written as DNA, the CDR3 is TGTGCCAGCAGCTTGGGATACGGTCCCGGGAACGAGCAGTACTTC. It yields the protein CASSLGYGPGNEQYF. The rearrangement joins TRBV5-5 to TRBJ2-7, with a weak D call TRBD2 (5 bases). Germline CDR1 SGHKS, CDR2 YYEKEE (reference sequence). This CDR3 has 15 residues. V gave up 0 bases and J gave up 5 bases, with 15 bases separating them.

This rearrangement joins TRBV3-1 (or the pseudogene TRBV3-2) to TRBJ2-5; TRBD2 matches at 7 bases. Germline loops: CDR1 LGHDT, CDR2 YNNKEL (reference sequence). This CDR3 has 16 residues. Trimming took 4 bases from V and 6 from J; bases not matched to a gene: 14. Here the CDR3 DNA reads TGTGCCAGCAGCCTTCGTCGGGAGGTGGGCATGAAGACCCAGTACTTC. It yields the protein CASSLRREVGMKTQYF.

J is TRBJ2-3 and V is TRBV5-6, with 8 bases matching TRBD2. There are 18 residues in the CDR3. Germline V gene lookup returns CDR1 SGHDT and CDR2 YYEEEE. With V trimmed by 3 bases and J by 2 bases, 14 bases remained unmatched. The CDR3 reads CASSYAPPGGTSTDTQYF. The CDR3 DNA reads TGTGCCAGCAGCTACGCCCCACCGGGGGGGACATCCACAGATACGCAGTATTTT.

A few counts support this clone. The J gene is TRBJ2-5, the V gene TRBV6-6, with D uncertain. The CDR3 totals 12 residues. V was shortened by 7 bases and J by 2 bases, with 8 bases between the two germline ends. CDR1 is MNHNY and CDR2 is SVGAGI in the germline V gene (reference sequence). CDR3 nucleotide sequence: TGTGCCAGCACCCCTTCTCAAGAGACCCAGTACTTC. Protein product: CASTPSQETQYF.

This clone turned up a few times. The chain links TRBV14 to TRBJ2-7, with D hard to call. Germline V lookup: CDR1 SGHDN, CDR2 FVKESK. V shed 1 base and J shed 6 bases, with 10 bases lying between them. The CDR3 is made up of 13 amino acids. The CDR3 reads CASSQVVWAEQYF. The CDR3, as DNA: TGTGCCAGCAGCCAAGTCGTGTGGGCCGAGCAGTACTTC.

This clone was seen a single time. The V call is TRBV28, the J call TRBJ1-3; D might be TRBD1 (6 bases). This CDR3 contains 14 residues. Per germline, CDR1 MDHEN and CDR2 SYDVKM. V shed 8 bases and J shed 1 base, with 12 bases lying between them. CDR3 in DNA: TGTGCCAGCGGATATCAGGGGTCTGGAAACACCATATATTTT. Encoded protein: CASGYQGSGNTIYF.

The CDR3, as DNA: TGTGCCAGCCACTCCTCGGCGGGTGACTCCTACGAGCAGTACTTC. Its protein is CASHSSAGDSYEQYF. V is TRBV6-5 and J is TRBJ2-7; D may be TRBD2 (5 bases). Germline lookup yields CDR1 MNHEY and CDR2 SVGAGI. The CDR3 has 15 amino acids. The ends were cut back, 8 bases at V and 0 bases at J, with 17 bases in the middle.

The chain links TRBV6-5 to TRBJ1-5; D is perhaps TRBD1 (6 bases). V was shortened by 6 bases and J by 3 bases, with 12 bases between the two germline ends. Per the germline V gene, CDR1 is MNHEY and CDR2 is SVGAGI. CDR3 length: 14 amino acids. The CDR3 region is CASRGALPNQPQHF. CDR3 nucleotides: TGTGCCAGCAGGGGGGCCCTCCCCAATCAGCCCCAGCATTTT.

This rearrangement joins TRBV30 to TRBJ1-1; 7 bases are a match to TRBD1. Trimming cost V 7 bases and J 3 bases; bases outside gene matches: 2. Germline V gives CDR1 GTSNPN, CDR2 SVGIG (reference sequence). The CDR3 contains 11 residues. In DNA, the CDR3 is TGTGCCTATACAGGGGACACTGAAGCTTTCTTT. As protein: CAYTGDTEAFF.

V gene TRBV6-1 combines with J gene TRBJ1-1; 11 nucleotides line up with TRBD1. With V trimmed by 2 bases and J by 0 bases, 17 bases remained unmatched. Germline assignment: CDR1 MNHNS and CDR2 SASEGT. This CDR3 contains 21 residues. This CDR3 reads CASSETWTGGFHLLMNTEAFF. Written as DNA, the CDR3 is TGTGCCAGCAGTGAAACTTGGACAGGGGGCTTTCATTTACTCATGAACACTGAAGCTTTCTTT.

About this clone: The same CDR3 is also encoded by other DNA sequences in this sample. The chain is built from TRBV7-9 and TRBJ2-3; TRBD1 is a possible D gene (6 bases). The CDR3 is 14 amino acids. CDR1 and CDR2 (germline): SEHNR, FQNEAQ (reference sequence). The V and J ends lost 5 bases and 2 bases respectively, with 11 bases between them. The chain's CDR3 is CASSPQGSTDTQYF. The CDR3 bases are TGTGCCAGCAGCCCACAGGGTTCCACAGATACGCAGTATTTT.

V gene TRBV10-2 combines with J gene TRBJ1-1; 10 nucleotides align to TRBD1. Germline lookup yields CDR1 WSHSY and CDR2 SAAADI. V was pared by 6 bases and J by 4 bases, with 11 bases of the junction left unmatched. The CDR3 length is 16 residues. The CDR3 coding sequence is TGCGCCAGCAGACATGGGACAGGGGACGGGCCCACTGAAGCTTTCTTT. Encoded protein: CASRHGTGDGPTEAFF.

This clone showed up just once. This chain joins TRBV19 and TRBJ2-1, with 7 bases fitting TRBD2. After removal of 0 bases from V and 6 bases from J, the junction contained 8 bases not matched to a gene. CDR1 is LNHDA, CDR2 SQIVND, per germline (reference sequence). This CDR3 comprises 16 residues. The CDR3 DNA is TGTGCCAGTAGTATAGATGGCGGGGGACTTTCCAATGAGCAGTTCTTC. This gives the protein CASSIDGGGLSNEQFF.

J is TRBJ2-1 and V is TRBV2, with 11 bases lining up with TRBD2. Trimming at V came to 5 bases and at J to 4 bases, leaving 7 bases not matched to a gene. This CDR3 comprises 16 residues. The V gene's germline CDR1 is SNHLY and CDR2 FYNNEI. The CDR3 loop is CASSLFLAGGYNEQFF. The CDR3 nucleotides are TGTGCCAGCAGTCTTTTTCTAGCGGGGGGATACAATGAGCAGTTCTTC.

V and J are TRBV11-2 and TRBJ2-7, with 8 bases lining up with TRBD2. Germline CDR1 reads SGHAT; CDR2 reads FQNNGV. Trimming cost V 5 bases and J 3 bases; bases outside gene matches: 15. The CDR3 runs 17 residues. CDR3 amino acids: CASSLSRAGGLLYEQYF. The CDR3 bases are TGTGCCAGCAGCCTATCAAGGGCGGGGGGCCTACTCTACGAGCAGTACTTC.

This chain uses TRBV6-1 with TRBJ2-7; D is ambiguous. Germline V gives CDR1 MNHNS, CDR2 SASEGT. V gave up 3 bases and J gave up 2 bases, with 5 bases separating them. This CDR3 is built from 12 residues. The CDR3 DNA follows: TGTGCCAGCAGTGACCGTACCTACGAGCAGTACTTC. It yields the protein CASSDRTYEQYF.

The table lists this clone with a few counts. V and J are TRBV2 and TRBJ2-5; 10 positions match TRBD2. Germline V lookup: CDR1 SNHLY, CDR2 FYNNEI. The CDR3 totals 15 residues. V gave up 2 bases and J gave up 3 bases; unmatched junction bases: 3. The CDR3 region is CASSETSGVEETQYF. In nucleotides, the CDR3 is TGTGCCAGCAGTGAAACTAGCGGGGTCGAAGAGACCCAGTACTTC.

The chain links TRBV18 to TRBJ1-2; 7 bases fit TRBD1. The CDR3 extends over 14 amino acids. Germline V gene sequence: CDR1 KGHSH, CDR2 LQKENI. V was clipped by 3 bases and J by 8 bases; unmatched bases: 9. CDR3 sequence: CASSPLGRQGGYTF. DNA of the CDR3: TGTGCCAGCTCACCCCTGGGGCGACAGGGAGGCTACACCTTC.

The V and J genes are TRBV28 and TRBJ1-4; TRBD1 matches 7 bases. Germline V gene data show CDR1 as MDHEN and CDR2 as SYDVKM. The CDR3 contains 17 residues. V was pared by 4 bases and J by 0 bases, with 8 bases of the junction left unmatched. For the CDR3, the DNA is TGTGCCAGCAGTTCCTACCGGGACAGCTCAACTAATGAAAAACTGTTTTTT. It encodes CASSSYRDSSTNEKLFF.

The genes are TRBV3-1 (or the pseudogene TRBV3-2) and TRBJ1-5; 10 bases fit TRBD1. V trimming: 1 base; J trimming: 8 bases; junction bases outside the gene matches: 2. In germline, CDR1 is LGHDT, CDR2 YNNKEL (reference sequence). The CDR3 is 14 amino acids. The CDR3 sequence: CASSQGDRGEPQHF. DNA for the CDR3: TGTGCCAGCAGCCAAGGGGACAGGGGCGAGCCCCAGCATTTT.

The chain uses TRBV2 and TRBJ1-5; tentative D call: TRBD1 (6 bases). Trimming pared 7 bases from V and 5 bases from J, leaving 18 bases between. Germline V gene lookup returns CDR1 SNHLY and CDR2 FYNNEI. The CDR3 covers 15 residues. CDR3 nucleotides: TGTGCCAGCACCTCCTCCGGGGGGCGCGATCAGCCCCAGCATTTT. Its protein product is CASTSSGGRDQPQHF.

This chain links TRBV7-6 with TRBJ2-7; 9 bases are a match to TRBD1. In germline, CDR1 is SGHVS, CDR2 FNYEAQ. Trimming at V came to 4 bases and at J to 4 bases, leaving 11 bases not matched to a gene. This CDR3 contains 16 residues. The CDR3 loop is CASSSGPGTGRYEQYF. The CDR3 DNA sequence: TGTGCCAGCAGCTCGGGACCCGGGACAGGGCGGTACGAGCAGTACTTC.

This chain connects TRBV7-2 to TRBJ2-7, with D unclear. The V end was cut by 1 base, the J end by 3 bases, with 10 bases between. The CDR3 is made up of 14 amino acids. Germline V gene sequence: CDR1 SGHTA, CDR2 FQGNSA. CDR3 nucleotides: TGTGCCAGCAGCTTAGACGGTGTGTACTACGAGCAGTACTTC. Its protein is CASSLDGVYYEQYF. Based on the CDR3 plus reference TRBV7-2 and TRBJ2-7, the full variable domain is GAGVSQSPSNKVTEKGKDVELRCDPISGHTALYWYRQSLGQGLEFLIYFQGNSAPDKSGLPSDRFSAERTGGSVSTLTIQRTQQEDSAVYLCASSLDGVYYEQYFGPGTRLTVT.

V gene TRBV11-3 combines with J gene TRBJ1-1; D gene uncertain. With 5 bases removed from V and 4 bases from J, the gap between germline ends came to 11 bases. This CDR3 contains 13 residues. Germline CDR1 is SGHNT and CDR2 is YENEEA. CDR3: CASSLLYGTEAFF. In nucleotides, the CDR3 is TGTGCCAGCAGCCTATTGTATGGCACTGAAGCTTTCTTT.